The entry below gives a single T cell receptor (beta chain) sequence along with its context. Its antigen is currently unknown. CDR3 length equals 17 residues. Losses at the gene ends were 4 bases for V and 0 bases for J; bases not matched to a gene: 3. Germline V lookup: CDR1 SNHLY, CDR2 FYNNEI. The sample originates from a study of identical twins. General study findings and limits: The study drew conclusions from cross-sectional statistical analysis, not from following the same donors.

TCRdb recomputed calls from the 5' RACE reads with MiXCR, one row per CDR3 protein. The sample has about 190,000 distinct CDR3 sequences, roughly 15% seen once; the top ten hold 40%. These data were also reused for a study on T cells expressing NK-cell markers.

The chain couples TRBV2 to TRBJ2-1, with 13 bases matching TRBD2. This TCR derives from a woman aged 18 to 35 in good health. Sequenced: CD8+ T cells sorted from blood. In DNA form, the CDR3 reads TGTGCCAGCAGTGGGGGGACTAGCGGGACCTCCTACAATGAGCAGTTCTTC. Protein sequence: CASSGGTSGTSYNEQFF. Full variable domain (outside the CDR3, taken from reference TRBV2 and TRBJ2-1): EPEVTQTPSHQVTQMGQEVILRCVPISNHLYFYWYRQILGQKVEFLVSFYNNEISEKSEIFDDQFSVERPDGSNFTLKIRSTKLEDSAMYFCASSGGTSGTSYNEQFFGPGTRLTVL.